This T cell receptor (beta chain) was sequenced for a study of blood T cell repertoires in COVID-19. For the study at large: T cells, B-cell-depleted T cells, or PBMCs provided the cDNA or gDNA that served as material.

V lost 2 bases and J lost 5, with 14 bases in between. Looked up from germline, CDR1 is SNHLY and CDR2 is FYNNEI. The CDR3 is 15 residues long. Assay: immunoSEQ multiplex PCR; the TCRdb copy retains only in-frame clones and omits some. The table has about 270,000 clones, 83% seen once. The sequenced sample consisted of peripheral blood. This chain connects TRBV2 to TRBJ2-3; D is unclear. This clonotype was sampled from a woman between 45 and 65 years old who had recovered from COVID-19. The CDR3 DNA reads TGTGCCAGCAGTGAACTATCCACCCGCGGAGATACGCAGTATTTT. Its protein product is CASSELSTRGDTQYF.